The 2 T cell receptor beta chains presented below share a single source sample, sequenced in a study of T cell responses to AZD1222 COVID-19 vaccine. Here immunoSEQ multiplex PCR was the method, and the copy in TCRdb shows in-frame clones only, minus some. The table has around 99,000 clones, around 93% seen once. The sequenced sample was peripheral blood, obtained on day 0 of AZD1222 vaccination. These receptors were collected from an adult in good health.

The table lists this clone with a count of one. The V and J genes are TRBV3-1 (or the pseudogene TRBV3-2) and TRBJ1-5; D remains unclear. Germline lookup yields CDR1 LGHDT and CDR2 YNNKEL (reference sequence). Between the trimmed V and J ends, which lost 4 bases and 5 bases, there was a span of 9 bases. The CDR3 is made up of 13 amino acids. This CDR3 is CASSPFLDQPQHF. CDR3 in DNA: TGTGCCAGCAGCCCGTTTTTGGATCAGCCCCAGCATTTT.

CDR3 sequence: CASSQVFRGEQYF. The CDR3 DNA follows: TGTGCCAGCAGCCAAGTCTTCCGAGGCGAGCAGTACTTC. V usage is TRBV3-1 (or the pseudogene TRBV3-2) and J usage is TRBJ2-7; the D is unclear. The V and J ends lost 1 base and 6 bases respectively, with 10 bases between them. The CDR3 loop spans 13 amino acids. The germline V gene encodes CDR1 LGHDT and CDR2 YNNKEL (reference sequence).